The TCR beta chain described here comes from a study of cytomegalovirus exposure and HLA in healthy donors. Germline V CDR1 and CDR2: SGHNT, YENEEA. The CDR3 is 13 amino acids. A remark on this clone: An end of the junction does not agree with germline; a read error may underlie this.

Some clones are missing from TCRdb's copy, which holds only in-frame ones; the method was immunoSEQ multiplex PCR. The table records some 220,000 clones, 90% to 95% of them present only once. J is TRBJ2-1 and V is TRBV11-3, with 7 bases aligning to TRBD1. This sequence originates from a woman aged 18-29 years in good health and CMV-seronegative. The source material was PBMCs. The CDR3 here is CASSVEGTDTQFF. DNA of the CDR3: TGTGCCAGCAGCGTAGAAGGGACAGACACTCAGTTCTTC. Drawing the rest from reference TRBV11-3 and TRBJ2-1, the complete variable domain is EAGVVQSPRYKIIEKKQPVAFWCNPISGHNTLYWYLQNLGQGPELLIRYENEEAVDDSQLPKDRFSAERLKGVDSTLKIQPAELGDSAVYLCASSVEGTDTQFFGPGTRLTVL.